This T cell receptor beta chain was sequenced during a study of OX40 agonist ivuxolimab in advanced cancers. Whole-study context: Ivuxolimab, an agonist antibody against OX40 (CD134), was given to patients. Participants averaged approximately 65 years of age (range roughly 23 to 90) and were around 85% male.

This clone has just a few counts. Its antigen is as yet unknown. Regarding the study as a whole: More expanded clones were found, on average, in CD8+ than in CD4+ T cells.

CDR3 length: 16 residues. Germline assignment: CDR1 SGHNT and CDR2 YYREEE (reference sequence). The J segment lost 0 bases and the V segment lost 4 bases, leaving 6 bases of the junction unmatched. TCRdb keeps only in-frame clones here, not all; method: immunoSEQ multiplex PCR. This sample yields tens of thousands of clones, of which 70% to 90% are seen a single time; around 5.5% belongs to the top ten. The chain links TRBV5-4 to TRBJ2-1, with TRBD2 identical over 8 bases. The specimen comprised CD4+ or CD8+ T cells sorted from blood, sampled in a trial of the OX40 agonist ivuxolimab. This clonotype originated in an adult with an advanced solid tumor such as melanoma, head and neck, liver or kidney cancer. The CDR3 here is CASSRGGLSSYNEQFF. The CDR3 nucleotides are TGTGCCAGCAGCCGGGGGGGTCTCAGCTCCTACAATGAGCAGTTCTTC.